There are a few counts of the clone carrying this TCR beta chain. The entry originates in a study of cytomegalovirus exposure and HLA in healthy donors. The PCR was carried out with 60 Vbeta primers and 13 Jbeta primers. Profiled with immunoSEQ multiplex PCR; TCRdb holds only in-frame clones, not every one. Among about 80,000 clones listed, around 85% were seen once. Trimming at V came to 0 bases and at J to 2 bases, leaving 9 bases not matched to a gene. The germline gives CDR1 MGHRA, CDR2 YSYEKL. The CDR3 runs to 18 residues. The source is a human donor in good health. This chain joins TRBV4-1 and TRBJ2-5, with 10 bases fitting TRBD2. Sequenced input: PBMCs. For the CDR3, the DNA is TGCGCCAGCAGCCAAGATTTTAATAGCGGGGGGTTTCAAGAGACCCAGTACTTC. The encoded protein is CASSQDFNSGGFQETQYF.